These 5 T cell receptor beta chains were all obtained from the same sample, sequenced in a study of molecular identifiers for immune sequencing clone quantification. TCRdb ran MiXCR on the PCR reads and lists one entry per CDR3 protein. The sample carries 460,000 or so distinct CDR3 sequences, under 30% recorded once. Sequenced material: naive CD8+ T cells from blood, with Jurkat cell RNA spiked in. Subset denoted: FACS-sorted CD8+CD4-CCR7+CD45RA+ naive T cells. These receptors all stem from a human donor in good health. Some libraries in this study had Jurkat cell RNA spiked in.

CDR3 bases: TGTGCCAGCGGCGGACTAGCGGGGGGCCCCGCACCTTACAATGAGCAGTTCTTC. Its translation is CASGGLAGGPAPYNEQFF. V is TRBV11-2 and J is TRBJ2-1; 14 positions match TRBD2. The trim removed 8 bases at V and 4 bases at J, leaving 13 bases unmatched. The CDR3 runs 18 residues. Per germline, CDR1 SGHAT and CDR2 FQNNGV.

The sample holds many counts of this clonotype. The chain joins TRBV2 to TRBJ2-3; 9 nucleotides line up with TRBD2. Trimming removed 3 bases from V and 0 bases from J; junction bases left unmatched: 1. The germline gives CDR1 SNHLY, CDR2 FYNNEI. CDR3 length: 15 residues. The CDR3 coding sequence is TGTGCCAGCAGTGACGGGACTAGCAGCACAGATACGCAGTATTTT. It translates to CASSDGTSSTDTQYF.

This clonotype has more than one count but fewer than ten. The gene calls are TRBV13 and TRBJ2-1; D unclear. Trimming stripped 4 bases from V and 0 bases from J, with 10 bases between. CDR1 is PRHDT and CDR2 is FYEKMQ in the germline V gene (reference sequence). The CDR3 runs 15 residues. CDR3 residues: CASSSSRSSYNEQFF. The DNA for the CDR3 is TGTGCCAGCAGCTCCTCCAGGAGCTCCTACAATGAGCAGTTCTTC.

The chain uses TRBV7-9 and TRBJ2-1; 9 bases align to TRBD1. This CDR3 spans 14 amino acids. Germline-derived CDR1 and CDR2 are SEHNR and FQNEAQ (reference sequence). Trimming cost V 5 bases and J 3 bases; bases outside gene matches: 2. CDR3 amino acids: CASSTDRGYNEQFF. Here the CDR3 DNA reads TGTGCCAGCAGCACGGACAGGGGCTACAATGAGCAGTTCTTC.

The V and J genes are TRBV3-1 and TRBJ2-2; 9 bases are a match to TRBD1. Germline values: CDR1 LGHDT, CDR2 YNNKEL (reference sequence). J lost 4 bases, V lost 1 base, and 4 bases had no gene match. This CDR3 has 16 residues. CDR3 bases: TGTGCCAGCAGCCAAGGGACAGGGGATATCACCGGGGAGCTGTTTTTT. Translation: CASSQGTGDITGELFF.